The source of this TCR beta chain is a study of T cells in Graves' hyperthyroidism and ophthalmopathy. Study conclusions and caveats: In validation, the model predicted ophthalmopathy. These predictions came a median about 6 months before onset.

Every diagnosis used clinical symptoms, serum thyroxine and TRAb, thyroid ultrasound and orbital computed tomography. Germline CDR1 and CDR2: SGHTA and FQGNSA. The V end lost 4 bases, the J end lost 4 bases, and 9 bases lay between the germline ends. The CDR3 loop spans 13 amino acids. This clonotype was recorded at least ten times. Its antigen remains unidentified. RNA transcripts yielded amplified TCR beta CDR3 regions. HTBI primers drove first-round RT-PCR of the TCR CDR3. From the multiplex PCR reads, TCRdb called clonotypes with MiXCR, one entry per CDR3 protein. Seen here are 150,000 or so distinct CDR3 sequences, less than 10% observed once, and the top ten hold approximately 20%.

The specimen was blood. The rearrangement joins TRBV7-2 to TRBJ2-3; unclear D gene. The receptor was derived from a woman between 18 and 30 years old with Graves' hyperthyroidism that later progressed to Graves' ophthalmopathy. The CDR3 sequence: CASSSMGADTQYF. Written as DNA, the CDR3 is TGTGCCAGCAGCTCGATGGGCGCAGATACGCAGTATTTT.